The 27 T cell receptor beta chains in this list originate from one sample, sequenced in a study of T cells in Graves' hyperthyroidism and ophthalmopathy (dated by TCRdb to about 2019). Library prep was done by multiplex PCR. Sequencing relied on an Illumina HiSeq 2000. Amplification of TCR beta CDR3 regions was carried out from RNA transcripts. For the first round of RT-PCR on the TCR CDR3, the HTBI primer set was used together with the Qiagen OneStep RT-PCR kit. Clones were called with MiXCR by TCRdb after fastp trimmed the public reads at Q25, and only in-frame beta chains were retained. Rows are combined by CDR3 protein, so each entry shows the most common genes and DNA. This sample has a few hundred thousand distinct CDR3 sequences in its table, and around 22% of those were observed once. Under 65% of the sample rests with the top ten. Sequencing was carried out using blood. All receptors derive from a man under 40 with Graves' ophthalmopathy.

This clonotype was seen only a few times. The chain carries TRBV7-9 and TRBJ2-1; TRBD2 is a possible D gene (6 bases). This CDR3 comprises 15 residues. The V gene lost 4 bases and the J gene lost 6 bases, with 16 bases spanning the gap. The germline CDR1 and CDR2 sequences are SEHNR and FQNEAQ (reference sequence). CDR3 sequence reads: CASSSLAVGINEQFF. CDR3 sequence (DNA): TGTGCCAGCAGCTCGTTAGCGGTGGGGATCAATGAGCAGTTCTTC.

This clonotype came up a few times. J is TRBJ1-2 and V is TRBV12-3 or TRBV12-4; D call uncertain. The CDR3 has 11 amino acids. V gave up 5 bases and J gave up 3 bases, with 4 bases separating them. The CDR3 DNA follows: TGTGCCAGCAGTCAGGACTATGGCTACACCTTC. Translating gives CASSQDYGYTF.

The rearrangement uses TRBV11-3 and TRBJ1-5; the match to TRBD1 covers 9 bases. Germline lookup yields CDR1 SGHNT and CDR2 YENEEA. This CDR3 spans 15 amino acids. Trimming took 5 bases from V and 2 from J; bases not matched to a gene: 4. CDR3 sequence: CASSGTGGGNQPQHF. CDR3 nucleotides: TGTGCCAGCAGCGGAACAGGGGGCGGCAATCAGCCCCAGCATTTT.

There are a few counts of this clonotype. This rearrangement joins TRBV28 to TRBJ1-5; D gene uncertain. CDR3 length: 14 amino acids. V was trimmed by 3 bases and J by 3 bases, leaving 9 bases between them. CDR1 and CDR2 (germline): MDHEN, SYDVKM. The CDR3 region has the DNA TGTGCCAGCAGTTTCGGGCGTGACAATCAGCCCCAGCATTTT. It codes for CASSFGRDNQPQHF.

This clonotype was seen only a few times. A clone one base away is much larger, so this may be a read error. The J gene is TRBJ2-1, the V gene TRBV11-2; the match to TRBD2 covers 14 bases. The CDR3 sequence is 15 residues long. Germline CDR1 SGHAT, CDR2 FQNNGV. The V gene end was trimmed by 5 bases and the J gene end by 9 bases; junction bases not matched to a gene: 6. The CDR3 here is CASSLGTSGSSEQFF. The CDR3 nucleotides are TGTGCCAGCAGCCTCGGGACTAGCGGGAGCAGTGAGCAGTTCTTC.

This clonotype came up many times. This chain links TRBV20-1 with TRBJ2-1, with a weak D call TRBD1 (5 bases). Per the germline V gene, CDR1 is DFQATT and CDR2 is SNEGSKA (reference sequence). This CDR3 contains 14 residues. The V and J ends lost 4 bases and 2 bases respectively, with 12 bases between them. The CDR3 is CSANRRQTYNEQFF. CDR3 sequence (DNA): TGCAGTGCTAACCGTCGACAGACCTACAATGAGCAGTTCTTC.

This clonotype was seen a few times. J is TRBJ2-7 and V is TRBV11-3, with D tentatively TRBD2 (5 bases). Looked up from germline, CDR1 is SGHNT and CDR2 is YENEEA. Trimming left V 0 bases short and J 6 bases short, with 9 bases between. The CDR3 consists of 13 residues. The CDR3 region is CASSLDRRGEQYF. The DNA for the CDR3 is TGTGCCAGCAGCTTAGATCGTCGGGGCGAGCAGTACTTC.

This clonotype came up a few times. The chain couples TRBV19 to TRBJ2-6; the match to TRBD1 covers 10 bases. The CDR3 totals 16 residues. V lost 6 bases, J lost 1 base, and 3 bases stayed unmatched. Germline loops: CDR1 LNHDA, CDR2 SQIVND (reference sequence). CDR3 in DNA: TGTGCCAGTAGGACAGGGGGCGCTTCTGGGGCCAACGTCCTGACTTTC. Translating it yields CASRTGGASGANVLTF.

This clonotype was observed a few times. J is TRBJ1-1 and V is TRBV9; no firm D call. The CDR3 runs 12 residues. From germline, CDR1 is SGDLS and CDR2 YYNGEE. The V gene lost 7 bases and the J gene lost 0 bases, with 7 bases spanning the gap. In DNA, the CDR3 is TGTGCCAGCGGTTCCCTGAACACTGAAGCTTTCTTT. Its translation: CASGSLNTEAFF.

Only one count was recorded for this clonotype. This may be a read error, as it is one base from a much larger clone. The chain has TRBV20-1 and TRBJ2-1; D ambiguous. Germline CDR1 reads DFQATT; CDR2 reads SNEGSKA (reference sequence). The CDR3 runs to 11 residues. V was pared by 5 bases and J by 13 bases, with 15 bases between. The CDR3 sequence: CSARSTGGQFF. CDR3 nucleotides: TGCAGTGCTCGATCGACTGGCGGACAGTTCTTC.

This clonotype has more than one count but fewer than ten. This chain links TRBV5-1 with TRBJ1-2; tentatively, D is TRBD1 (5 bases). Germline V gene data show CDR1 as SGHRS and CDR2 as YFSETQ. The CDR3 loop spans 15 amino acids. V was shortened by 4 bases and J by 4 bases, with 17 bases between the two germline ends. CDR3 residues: CASSQSSGIGYGYTF. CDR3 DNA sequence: TGCGCCAGCAGCCAATCTTCAGGGATCGGCTATGGCTACACCTTC.

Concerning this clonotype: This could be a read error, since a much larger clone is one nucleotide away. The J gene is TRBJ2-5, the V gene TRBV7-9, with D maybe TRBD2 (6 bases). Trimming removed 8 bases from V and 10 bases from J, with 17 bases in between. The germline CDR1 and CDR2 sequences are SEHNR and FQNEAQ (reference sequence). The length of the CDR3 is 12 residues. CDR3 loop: CASGREWGDQYF. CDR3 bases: TGTGCCAGCGGCAGAGAGTGGGGGGACCAGTACTTC.

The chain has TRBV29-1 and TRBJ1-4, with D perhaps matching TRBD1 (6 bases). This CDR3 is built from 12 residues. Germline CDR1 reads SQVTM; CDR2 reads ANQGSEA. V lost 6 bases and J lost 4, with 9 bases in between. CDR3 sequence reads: CSVRGGNEKLFF. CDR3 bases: TGCAGCGTGAGGGGGGGTAATGAAAAACTGTTTTTT.

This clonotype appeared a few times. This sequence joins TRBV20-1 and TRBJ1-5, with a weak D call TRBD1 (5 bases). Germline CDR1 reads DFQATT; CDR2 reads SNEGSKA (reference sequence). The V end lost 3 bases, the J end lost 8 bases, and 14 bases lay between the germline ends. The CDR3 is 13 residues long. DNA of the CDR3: TGCAGTGCTAGTACGGGACTCTCCAAGCCCCAGCATTTT. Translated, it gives CSASTGLSKPQHF.

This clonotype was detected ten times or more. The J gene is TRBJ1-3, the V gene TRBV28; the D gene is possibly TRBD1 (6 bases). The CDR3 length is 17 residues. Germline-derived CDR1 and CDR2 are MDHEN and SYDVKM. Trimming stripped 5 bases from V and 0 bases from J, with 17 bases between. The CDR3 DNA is TGTGCCAGCAGTCCCTCGACAGGCCGATCCTCTGGAAACACCATATATTTT. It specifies CASSPSTGRSSGNTIYF.

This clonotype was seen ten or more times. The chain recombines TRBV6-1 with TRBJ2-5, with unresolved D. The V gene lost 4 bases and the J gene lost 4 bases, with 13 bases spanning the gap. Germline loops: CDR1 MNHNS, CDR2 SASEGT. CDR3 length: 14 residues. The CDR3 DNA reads TGTGCCAGCAGTGTTGGTGGGGTTGGAGAGACCCAGTACTTC. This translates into CASSVGGVGETQYF.

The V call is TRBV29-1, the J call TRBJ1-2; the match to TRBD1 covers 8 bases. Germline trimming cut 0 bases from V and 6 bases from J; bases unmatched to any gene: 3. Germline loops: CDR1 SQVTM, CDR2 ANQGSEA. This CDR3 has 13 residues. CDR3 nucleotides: TGCAGCGTTGAAGACAGGGGGCTCAATGGCTACACCTTC. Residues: CSVEDRGLNGYTF.

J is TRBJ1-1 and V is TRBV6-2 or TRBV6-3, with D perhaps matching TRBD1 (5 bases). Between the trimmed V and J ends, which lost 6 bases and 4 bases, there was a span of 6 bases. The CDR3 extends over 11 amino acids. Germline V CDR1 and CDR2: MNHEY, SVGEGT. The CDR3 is CASRRGTEAFF. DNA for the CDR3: TGTGCCAGCAGGAGGGGCACTGAAGCTTTCTTT.

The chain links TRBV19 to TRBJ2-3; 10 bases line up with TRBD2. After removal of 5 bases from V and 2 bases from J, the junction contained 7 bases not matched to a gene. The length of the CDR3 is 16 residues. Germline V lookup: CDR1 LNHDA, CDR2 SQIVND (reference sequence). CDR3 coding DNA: TGTGCCAGTAGTGTTTCTAGCGGGAGCCCCACAGATACGCAGTATTTT. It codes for CASSVSSGSPTDTQYF.

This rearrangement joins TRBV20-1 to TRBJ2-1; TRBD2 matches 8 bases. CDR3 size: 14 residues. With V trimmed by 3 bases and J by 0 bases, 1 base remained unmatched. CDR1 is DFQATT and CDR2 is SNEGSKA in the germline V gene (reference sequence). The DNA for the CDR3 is TGCAGTGCTAGGGGGACTAGCTCCTACAATGAGCAGTTCTTC. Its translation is CSARGTSSYNEQFF.

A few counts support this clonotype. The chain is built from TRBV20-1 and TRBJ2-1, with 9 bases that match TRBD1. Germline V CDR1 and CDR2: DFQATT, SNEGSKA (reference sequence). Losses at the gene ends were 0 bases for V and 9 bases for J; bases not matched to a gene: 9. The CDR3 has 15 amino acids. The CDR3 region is CSARDRDRAMGEQFF. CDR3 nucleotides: TGCAGTGCTAGAGATAGGGACAGGGCGATGGGTGAGCAGTTCTTC.

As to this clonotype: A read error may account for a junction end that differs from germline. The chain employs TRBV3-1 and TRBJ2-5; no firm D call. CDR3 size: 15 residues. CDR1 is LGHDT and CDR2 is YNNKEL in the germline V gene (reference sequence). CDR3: CAGSQDWSVQETQYF. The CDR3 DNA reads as TGTGCCGGCAGCCAAGATTGGTCAGTCCAAGAGACCCAGTACTTC.

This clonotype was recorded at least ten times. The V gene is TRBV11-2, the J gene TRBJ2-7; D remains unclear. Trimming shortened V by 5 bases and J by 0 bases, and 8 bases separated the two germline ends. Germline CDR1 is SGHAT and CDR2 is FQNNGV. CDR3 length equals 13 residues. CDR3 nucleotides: TGTGCCAGCAGCCGTGCGAGCTCCTACGAGCAGTACTTC. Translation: CASSRASSYEQYF.

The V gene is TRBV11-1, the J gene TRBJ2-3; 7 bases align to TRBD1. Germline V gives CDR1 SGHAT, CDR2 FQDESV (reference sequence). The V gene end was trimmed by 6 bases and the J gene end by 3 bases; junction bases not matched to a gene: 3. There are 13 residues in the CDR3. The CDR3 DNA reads TGTGCCAGCAGAGTGGACAGGACAGATACGCAGTATTTT. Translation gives CASRVDRTDTQYF.

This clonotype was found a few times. The CDR3 sequence: CASSYGGPSYEQYF. The CDR3 DNA follows: TGTGCCAGCAGTTACGGGGGGCCTTCCTACGAGCAGTACTTC. This chain uses TRBV6-2 or TRBV6-3 with TRBJ2-7, with D perhaps TRBD1 or TRBD2 (6 bases each). CDR3 length equals 14 residues. The V end was cut by 2 bases, the J end by 1 base, with 9 bases between. Germline CDR1 is MNHEY and CDR2 is SVGEGT.

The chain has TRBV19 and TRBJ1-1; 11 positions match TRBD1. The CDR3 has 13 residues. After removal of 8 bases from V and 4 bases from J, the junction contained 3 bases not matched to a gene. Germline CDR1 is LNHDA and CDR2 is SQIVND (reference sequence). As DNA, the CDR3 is TGTGCCAGTCCTGGGACAGGGGGCACTGAAGCTTTCTTT. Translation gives CASPGTGGTEAFF.

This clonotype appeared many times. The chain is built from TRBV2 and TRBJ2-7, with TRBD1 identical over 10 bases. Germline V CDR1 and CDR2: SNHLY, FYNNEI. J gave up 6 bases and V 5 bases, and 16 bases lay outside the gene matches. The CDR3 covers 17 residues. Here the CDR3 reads CASSTTTFMTGGSEQYF. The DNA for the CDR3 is TGTGCCAGCAGTACGACGACCTTTATGACAGGGGGCAGCGAGCAGTACTTC.